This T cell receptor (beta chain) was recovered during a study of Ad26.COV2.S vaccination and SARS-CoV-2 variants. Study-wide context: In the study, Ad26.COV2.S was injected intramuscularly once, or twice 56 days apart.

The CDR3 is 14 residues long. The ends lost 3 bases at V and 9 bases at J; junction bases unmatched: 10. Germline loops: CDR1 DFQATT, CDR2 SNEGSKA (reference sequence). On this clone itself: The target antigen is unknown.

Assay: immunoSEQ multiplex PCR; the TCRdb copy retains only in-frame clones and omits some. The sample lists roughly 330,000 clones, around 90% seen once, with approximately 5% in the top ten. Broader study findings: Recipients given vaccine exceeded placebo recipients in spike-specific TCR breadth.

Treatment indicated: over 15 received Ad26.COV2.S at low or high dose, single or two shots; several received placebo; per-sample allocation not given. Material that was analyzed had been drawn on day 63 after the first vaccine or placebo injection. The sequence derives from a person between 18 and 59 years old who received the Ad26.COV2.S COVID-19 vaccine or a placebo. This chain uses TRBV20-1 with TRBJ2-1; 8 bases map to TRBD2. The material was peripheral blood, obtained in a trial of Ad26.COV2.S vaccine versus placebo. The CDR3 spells CSASPRLAMGEQFF. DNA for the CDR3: TGCAGTGCTAGTCCTCGACTAGCGATGGGTGAGCAGTTCTTC.